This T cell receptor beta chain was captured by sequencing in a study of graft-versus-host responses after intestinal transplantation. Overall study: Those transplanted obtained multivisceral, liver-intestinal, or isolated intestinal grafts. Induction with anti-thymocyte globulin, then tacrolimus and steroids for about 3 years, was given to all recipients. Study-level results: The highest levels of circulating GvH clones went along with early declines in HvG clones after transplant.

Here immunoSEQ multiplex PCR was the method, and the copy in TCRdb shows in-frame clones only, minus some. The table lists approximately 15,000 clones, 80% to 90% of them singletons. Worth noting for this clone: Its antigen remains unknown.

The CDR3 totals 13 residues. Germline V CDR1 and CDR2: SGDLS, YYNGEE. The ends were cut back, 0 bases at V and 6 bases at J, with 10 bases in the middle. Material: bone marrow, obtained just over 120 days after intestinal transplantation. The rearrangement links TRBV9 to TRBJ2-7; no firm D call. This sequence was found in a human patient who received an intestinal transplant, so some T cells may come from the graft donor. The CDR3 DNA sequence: TGTGCCAGCAGCGTAGGTGAACCCGGCGAGCAGTACTTC. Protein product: CASSVGEPGEQYF.